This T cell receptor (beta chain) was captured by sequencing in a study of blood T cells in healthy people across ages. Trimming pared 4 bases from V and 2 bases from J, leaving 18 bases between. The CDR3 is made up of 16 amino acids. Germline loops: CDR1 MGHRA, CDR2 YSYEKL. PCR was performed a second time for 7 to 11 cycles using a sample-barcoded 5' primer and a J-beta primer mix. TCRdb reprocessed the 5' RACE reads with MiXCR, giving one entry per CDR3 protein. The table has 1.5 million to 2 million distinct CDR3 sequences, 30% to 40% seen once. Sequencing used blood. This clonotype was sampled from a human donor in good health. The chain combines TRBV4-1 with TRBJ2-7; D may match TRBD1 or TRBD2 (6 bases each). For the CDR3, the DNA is TGCGCCAGCAGCCTCCAAGAAGGGGGGAACCCCTACGAGCAGTACTTC. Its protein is CASSLQEGGNPYEQYF.